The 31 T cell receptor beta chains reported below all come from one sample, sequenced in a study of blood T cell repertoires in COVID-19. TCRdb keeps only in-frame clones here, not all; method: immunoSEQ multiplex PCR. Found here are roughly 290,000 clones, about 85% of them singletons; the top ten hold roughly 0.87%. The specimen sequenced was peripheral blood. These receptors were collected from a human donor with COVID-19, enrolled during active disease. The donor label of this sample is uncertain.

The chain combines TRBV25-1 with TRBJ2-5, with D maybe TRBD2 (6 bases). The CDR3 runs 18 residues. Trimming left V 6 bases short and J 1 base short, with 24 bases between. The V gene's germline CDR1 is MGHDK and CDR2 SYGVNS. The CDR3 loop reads CASSLLTGGVRGQETQYF. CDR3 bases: TGTGCCAGCAGCCTCCTTACAGGCGGGGTTCGGGGCCAAGAGACCCAGTACTTC. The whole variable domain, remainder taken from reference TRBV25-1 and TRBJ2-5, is EADIYQTPRYLVIGTGKKITLECSQTMGHDKMYWYQQDPGMELHLIHYSYGVNSTEKGDLSSESTVSRIRTEHFPLTLESARPSHTSQYLCASSLLTGGVRGQETQYFGPGTRLLVL.

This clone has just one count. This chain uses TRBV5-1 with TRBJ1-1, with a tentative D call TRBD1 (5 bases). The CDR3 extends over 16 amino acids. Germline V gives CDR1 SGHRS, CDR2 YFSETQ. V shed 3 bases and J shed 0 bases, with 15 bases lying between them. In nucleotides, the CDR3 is TGCGCCAGCAGCTGGAACAGGCTAGGGGTGAACACTGAAGCTTTCTTT. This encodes CASSWNRLGVNTEAFF.

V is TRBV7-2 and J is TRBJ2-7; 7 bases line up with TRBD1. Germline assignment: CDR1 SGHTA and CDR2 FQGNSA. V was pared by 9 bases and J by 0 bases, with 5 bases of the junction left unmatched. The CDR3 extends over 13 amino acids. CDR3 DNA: TGTGCCAGAGGGACAGAGAACTCCTACGAGCAGTACTTC. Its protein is CARGTENSYEQYF.

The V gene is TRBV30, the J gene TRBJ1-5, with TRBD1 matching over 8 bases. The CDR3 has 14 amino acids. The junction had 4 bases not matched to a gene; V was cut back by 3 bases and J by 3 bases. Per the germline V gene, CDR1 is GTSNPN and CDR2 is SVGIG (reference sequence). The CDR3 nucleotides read TGTGCCTGGAGGGAGACAGGGGACAATCAGCCCCAGCATTTT. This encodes CAWRETGDNQPQHF.

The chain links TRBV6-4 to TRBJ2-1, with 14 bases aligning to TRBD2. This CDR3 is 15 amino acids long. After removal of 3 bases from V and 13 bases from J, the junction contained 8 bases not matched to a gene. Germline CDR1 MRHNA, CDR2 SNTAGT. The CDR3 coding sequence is TGTGCCAGCAGTGAAGGGACTAGCGGGAGCTGGCGTCAGTTCTTC. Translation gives CASSEGTSGSWRQFF.

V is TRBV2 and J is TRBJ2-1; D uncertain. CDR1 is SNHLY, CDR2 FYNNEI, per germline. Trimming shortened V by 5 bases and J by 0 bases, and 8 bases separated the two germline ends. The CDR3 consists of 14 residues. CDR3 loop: CASSTTGSYNEQFF. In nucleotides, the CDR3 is TGTGCCAGCAGTACTACGGGCTCCTACAATGAGCAGTTCTTC.

For the CDR3, the DNA is TGCGCCAGCAGCTTTGGGACTAGCGGGAGTATTCACGACAATGAGCAGTTCTTC. Amino acid sequence: CASSFGTSGSIHDNEQFF. The chain uses TRBV5-1 and TRBJ2-1, with 14 bases identical to TRBD2. Per the germline V gene, CDR1 is SGHRS and CDR2 is YFSETQ. The CDR3 spans 18 residues. V lost 2 bases, J lost 5 bases, and 9 bases stayed unmatched.

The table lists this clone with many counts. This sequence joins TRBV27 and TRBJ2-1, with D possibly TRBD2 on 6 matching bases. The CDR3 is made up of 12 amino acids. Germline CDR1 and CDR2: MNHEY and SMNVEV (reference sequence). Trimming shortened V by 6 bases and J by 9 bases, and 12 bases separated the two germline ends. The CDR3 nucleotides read TGTGCCAGCAGCTCACTAGCTACTGAGCAGTTCTTC. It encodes CASSSLATEQFF.

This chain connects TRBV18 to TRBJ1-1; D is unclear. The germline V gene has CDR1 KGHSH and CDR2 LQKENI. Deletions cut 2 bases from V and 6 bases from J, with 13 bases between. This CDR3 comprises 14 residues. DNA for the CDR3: TGTGCCAGCTCACCATTAAAGTCTCCGGCTGAAGCTTTCTTT. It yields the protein CASSPLKSPAEAFF.

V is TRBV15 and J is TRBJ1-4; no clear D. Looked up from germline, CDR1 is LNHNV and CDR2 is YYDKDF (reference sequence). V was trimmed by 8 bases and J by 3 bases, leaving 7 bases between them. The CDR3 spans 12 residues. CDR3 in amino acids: CATGQPNEKLFF. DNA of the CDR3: TGTGCCACCGGGCAGCCTAATGAAAAACTGTTTTTT.

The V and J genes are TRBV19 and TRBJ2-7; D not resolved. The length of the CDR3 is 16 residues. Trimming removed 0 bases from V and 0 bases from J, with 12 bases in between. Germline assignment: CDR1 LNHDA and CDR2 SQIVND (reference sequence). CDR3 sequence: CASSIDPRTSSYEQYF. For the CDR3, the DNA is TGTGCCAGTAGTATAGACCCGCGCACGAGCTCCTACGAGCAGTACTTC.

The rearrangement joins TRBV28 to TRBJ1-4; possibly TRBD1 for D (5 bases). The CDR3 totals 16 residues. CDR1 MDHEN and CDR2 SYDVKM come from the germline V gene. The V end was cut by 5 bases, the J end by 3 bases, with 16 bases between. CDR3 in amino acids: CASSPTGQGSNEKLFF. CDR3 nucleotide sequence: TGTGCCAGCAGTCCCACGGGCCAGGGCTCTAATGAAAAACTGTTTTTT.

The CDR3, as DNA: TGTGCCAGCAGCTTGGCTACAGGGGTGGAGACCCAGTACTTC. As protein: CASSLATGVETQYF. This chain links TRBV5-6 with TRBJ2-5; TRBD1 matches 7 bases. The germline V gene has CDR1 SGHDT and CDR2 YYEEEE. Trimming cost V 0 bases and J 5 bases; bases outside gene matches: 4. The CDR3 is 14 amino acids.

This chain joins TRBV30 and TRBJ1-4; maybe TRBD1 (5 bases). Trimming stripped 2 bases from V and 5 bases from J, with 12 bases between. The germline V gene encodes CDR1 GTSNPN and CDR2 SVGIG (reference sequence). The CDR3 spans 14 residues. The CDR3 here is CAWSTGQLNEKLFF. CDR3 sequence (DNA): TGTGCCTGGAGTACAGGTCAGCTAAATGAAAAACTGTTTTTT.

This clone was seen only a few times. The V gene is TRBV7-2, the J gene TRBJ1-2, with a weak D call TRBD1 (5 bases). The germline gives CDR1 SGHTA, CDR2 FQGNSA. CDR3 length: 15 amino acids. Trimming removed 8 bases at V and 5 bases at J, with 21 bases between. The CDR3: CASQPRGGGRYGYTF. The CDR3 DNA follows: TGTGCCAGCCAGCCTAGGGGAGGTGGTCGGTATGGCTACACCTTC.

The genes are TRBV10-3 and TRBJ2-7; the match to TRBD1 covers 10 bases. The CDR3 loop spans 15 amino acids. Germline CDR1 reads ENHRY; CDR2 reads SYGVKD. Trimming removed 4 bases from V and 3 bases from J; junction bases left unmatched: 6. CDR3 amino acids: CAISVRDRGNYEQYF. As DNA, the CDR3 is TGTGCCATCAGTGTCCGGGACAGGGGTAACTACGAGCAGTACTTC.

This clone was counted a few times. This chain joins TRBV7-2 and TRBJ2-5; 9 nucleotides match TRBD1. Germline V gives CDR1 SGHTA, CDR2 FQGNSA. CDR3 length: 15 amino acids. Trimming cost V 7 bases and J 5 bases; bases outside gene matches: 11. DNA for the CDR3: TGTGCCAGCAATCCGACCGGGACAGGGATGGAGACCCAGTACTTC. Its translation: CASNPTGTGMETQYF.

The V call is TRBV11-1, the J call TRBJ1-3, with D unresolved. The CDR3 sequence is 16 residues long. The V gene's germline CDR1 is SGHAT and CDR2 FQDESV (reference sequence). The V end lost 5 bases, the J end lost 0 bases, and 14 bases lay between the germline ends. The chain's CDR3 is CASSNPGASSGNTIYF. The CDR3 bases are TGTGCCAGCAGCAACCCAGGCGCCAGCTCTGGAAACACCATATATTTT.

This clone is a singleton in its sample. The CDR3, as DNA: TGTGCCAGCAGTCCTCTCCGGGGGTCTGGAAACACCATATATTTT. This codes for CASSPLRGSGNTIYF. V usage is TRBV11-2 and J usage is TRBJ1-3; TRBD1 might be the D (5 bases). In germline, CDR1 is SGHAT, CDR2 FQNNGV. Trimming cost V 6 bases and J 1 base, with 13 bases left between them. This CDR3 comprises 15 residues.

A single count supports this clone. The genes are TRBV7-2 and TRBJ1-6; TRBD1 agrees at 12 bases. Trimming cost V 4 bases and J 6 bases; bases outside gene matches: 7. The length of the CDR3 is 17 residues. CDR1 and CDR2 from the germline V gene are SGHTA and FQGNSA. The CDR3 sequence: CASSSPGQGAGNSPLHF. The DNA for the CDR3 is TGTGCCAGCAGCTCTCCGGGACAGGGGGCGGGTAATTCACCCCTCCACTTT.

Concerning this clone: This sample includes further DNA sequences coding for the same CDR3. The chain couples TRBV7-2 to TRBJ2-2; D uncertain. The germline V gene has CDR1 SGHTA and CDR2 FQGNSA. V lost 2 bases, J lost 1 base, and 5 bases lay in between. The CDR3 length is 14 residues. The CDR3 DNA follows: TGTGCCAGCAGCTTATATAGGAACACCGGGGAGCTGTTTTTT. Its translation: CASSLYRNTGELFF.

The CDR3 DNA is TGTGCCAGCAGCCCGCGGGGGCCAGCGGGAGGGTACGAGCAGTACTTC. This sequence encodes CASSPRGPAGGYEQYF. The chain is built from TRBV3-1 (or the pseudogene TRBV3-2) and TRBJ2-7, with TRBD2 matching 10 bases. Germline CDR1 LGHDT, CDR2 YNNKEL (reference sequence). This CDR3 is 16 amino acids long. V shed 4 bases, J shed 4 bases, and the junction held 10 bases outside the gene matches.

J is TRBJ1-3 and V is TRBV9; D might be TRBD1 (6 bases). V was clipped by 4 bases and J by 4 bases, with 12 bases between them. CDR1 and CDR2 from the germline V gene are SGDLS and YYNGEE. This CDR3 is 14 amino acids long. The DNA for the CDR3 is TGTGCCAGCAGCCTTGCTACAGGGGGAAACACCATATATTTT. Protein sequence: CASSLATGGNTIYF.

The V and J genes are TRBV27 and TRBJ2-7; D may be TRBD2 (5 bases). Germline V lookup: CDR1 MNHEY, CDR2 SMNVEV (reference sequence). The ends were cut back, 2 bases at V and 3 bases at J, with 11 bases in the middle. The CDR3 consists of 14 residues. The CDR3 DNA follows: TGTGCCAGCAGTTTAGAAGATGAGGGCTACGAGCAGTACTTC. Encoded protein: CASSLEDEGYEQYF.

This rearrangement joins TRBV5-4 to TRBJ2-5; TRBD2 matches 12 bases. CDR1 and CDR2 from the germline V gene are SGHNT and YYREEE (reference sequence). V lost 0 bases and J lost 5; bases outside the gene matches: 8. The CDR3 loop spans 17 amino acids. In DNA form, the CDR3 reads TGTGCCAGCAGCTTGGCGGCTAGCGGGAGGGCCTTGGAGACCCAGTACTTC. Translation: CASSLAASGRALETQYF.

The CDR3 sequence is CASSVSASAPNTGELFF. CDR3 DNA sequence: TGTGCCAGCAGCGTATCAGCGAGTGCCCCGAACACCGGGGAGCTGTTTTTT. V and J are TRBV9 and TRBJ2-2; D uncertain. This CDR3 is built from 17 residues. Germline V gene lookup returns CDR1 SGDLS and CDR2 YYNGEE. The ends were cut back, 1 base at V and 0 bases at J, with 13 bases in the middle.

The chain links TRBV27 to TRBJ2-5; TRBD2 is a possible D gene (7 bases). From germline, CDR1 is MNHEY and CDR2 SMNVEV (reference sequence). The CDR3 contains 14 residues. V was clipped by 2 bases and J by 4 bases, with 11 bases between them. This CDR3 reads CASSLNGGRETQYF. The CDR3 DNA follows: TGTGCCAGCAGTTTAAACGGGGGGCGAGAGACCCAGTACTTC.

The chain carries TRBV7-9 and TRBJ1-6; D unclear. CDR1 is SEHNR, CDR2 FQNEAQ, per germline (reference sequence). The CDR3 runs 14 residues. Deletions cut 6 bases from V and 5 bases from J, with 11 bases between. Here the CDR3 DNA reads TGTGCCAGCAGAAGAGATGGAGATAATTCACCCCTCCACTTT. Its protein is CASRRDGDNSPLHF.

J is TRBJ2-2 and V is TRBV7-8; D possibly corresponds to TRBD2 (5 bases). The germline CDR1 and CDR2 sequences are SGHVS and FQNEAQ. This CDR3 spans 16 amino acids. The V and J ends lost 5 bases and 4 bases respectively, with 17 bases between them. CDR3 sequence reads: CASSPTRTRATGELFF. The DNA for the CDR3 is TGTGCCAGCAGCCCTACTAGGACGCGCGCCACCGGGGAGCTGTTTTTT.

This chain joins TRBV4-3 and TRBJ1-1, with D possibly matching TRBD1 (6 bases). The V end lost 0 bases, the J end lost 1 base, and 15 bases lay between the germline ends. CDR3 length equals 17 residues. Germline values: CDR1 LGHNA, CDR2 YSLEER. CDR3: CASSQDARGPGNTEAFF. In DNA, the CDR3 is TGCGCCAGCAGCCAAGATGCCAGGGGCCCTGGGAACACTGAAGCTTTCTTT.

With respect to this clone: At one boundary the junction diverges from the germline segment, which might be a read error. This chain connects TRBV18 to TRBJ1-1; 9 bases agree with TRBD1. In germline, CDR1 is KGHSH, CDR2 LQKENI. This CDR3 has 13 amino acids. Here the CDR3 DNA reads TGTGCCAGCTCACCAGACAGGGGGTCTGACGCTTTCTTT. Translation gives CASSPDRGSDAFF.